The clone carrying this T cell receptor (beta chain) was found a few times. This sample is part of a study of human T cells and chemical hapten exposure. About the research overall: Sensitization involved placing 2% DPC onto a roughly 2 cm by roughly 2 cm region of upper inner arm skin. Patch tests delivered 0.01% DPC to the upper back and were evaluated at 6 days.

Time point meaning: patch test 3, about 24 weeks after DPC sensitization. The treatment denotes: therapeutic diphenylcyclopropenone sensitization with weekly scalp DPC. Participating donors were patients with alopecia, aged 18 to 70 years, considered appropriate candidates for DPC. After removal of 4 bases from V and 8 bases from J, the junction contained 7 bases not matched to a gene. This CDR3 has 13 residues. Germline V gives CDR1 MNHEY, CDR2 SVGAGI. Via MiXCR, TCRdb re-called the RACE reads, giving one row per CDR3 protein. The sample consists of under 130,000 distinct CDR3 sequences, 30% to 35% of them appearing once.

The chain recombines TRBV6-5 with TRBJ1-1; 7 nucleotides agree with TRBD1. The sequence was obtained from a man between 35 and 55 years old with alopecia areata. Some clones in this sample may be carry-over from other donors' samples. Material: whole blood, obtained in connection with sensitization to the hapten diphenylcyclopropenone (DPC). The CDR3 reads CASSWRQGQEAFF. CDR3 in DNA: TGTGCCAGCAGTTGGCGCCAGGGACAGGAAGCTTTCTTT.